This TCR beta chain appears in the sequencing data of a study of identical twins' blood T cells. Study findings and constraints: Each donor's most abundant TCRbeta clonotypes shared more CDR3 sequences with her twin than unrelated donors.

MiXCR, applied by TCRdb to the 5' RACE reads, yields one record per CDR3 protein. This table has about 370,000 distinct CDR3 sequences, roughly 27% appearing once. This clonotype was counted ten times or more. The antigen is not known. The V and J ends lost 3 bases and 3 bases respectively, with 11 bases between them. Germline V lookup: CDR1 SGHTA, CDR2 FQGTGA. The CDR3 loop spans 14 amino acids. The specimen sequenced was PBMCs. This sequence joins TRBV7-3 and TRBJ1-1, with D maybe TRBD1 (5 bases). This clonotype originated in a woman between 18 and 50 years old in good health. The CDR3 DNA follows: TGTGCCAGCAGCTTGTCAGGGACTTACACTGAAGCTTTCTTT. Translating gives CASSLSGTYTEAFF.